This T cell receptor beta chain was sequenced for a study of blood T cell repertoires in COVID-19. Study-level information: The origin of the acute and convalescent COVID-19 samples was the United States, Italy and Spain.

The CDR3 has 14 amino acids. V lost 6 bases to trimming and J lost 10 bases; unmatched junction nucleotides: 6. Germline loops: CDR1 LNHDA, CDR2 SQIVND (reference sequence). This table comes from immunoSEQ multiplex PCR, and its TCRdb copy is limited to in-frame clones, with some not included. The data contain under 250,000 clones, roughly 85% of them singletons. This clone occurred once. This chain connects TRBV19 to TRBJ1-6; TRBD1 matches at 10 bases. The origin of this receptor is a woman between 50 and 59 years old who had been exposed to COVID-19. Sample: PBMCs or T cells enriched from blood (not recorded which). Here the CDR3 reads CASRRGQGESPLHF. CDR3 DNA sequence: TGTGCCAGTAGAAGAGGACAGGGGGAGTCACCCCTCCACTTT.